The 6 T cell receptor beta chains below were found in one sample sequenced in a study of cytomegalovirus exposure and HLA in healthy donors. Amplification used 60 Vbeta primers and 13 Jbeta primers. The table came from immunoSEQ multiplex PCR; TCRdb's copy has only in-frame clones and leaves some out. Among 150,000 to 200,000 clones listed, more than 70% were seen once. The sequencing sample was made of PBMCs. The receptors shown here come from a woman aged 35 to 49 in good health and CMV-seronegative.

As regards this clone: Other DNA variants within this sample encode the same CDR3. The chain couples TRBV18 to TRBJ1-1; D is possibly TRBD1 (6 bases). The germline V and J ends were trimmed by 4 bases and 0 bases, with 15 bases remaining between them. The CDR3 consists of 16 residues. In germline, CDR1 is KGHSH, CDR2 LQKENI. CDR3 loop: CASSQSLQGLNTEAFF. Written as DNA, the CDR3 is TGTGCCAGCTCACAGTCTCTACAGGGTCTGAACACTGAAGCTTTCTTT.

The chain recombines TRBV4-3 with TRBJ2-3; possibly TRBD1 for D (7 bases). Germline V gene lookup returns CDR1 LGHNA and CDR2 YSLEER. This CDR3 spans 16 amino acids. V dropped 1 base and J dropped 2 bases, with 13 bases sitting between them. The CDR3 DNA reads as TGCGCCAGCAGCCAAGTATCCAGGGGGGCCACAGATACGCAGTATTTT. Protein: CASSQVSRGATDTQYF.

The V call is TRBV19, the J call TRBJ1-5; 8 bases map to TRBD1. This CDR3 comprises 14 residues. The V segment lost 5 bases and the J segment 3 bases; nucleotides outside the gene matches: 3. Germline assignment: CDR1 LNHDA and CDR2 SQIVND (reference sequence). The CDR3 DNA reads TGTGCCAGTAGTCGGACAGGGAACAATCAGCCCCAGCATTTT. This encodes CASSRTGNNQPQHF.

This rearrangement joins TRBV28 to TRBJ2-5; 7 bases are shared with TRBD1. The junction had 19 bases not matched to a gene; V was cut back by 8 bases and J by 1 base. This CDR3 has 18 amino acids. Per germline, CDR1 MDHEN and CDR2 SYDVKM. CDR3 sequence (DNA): TGTGCCAGCGCCCGCTTAGGACAGGTGGGGATTGCCCAAGAGACCCAGTACTTC. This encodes CASARLGQVGIAQETQYF.

DNA of the CDR3: TGTGCCAGCTCACCGGGAGGGGGACAGAACACTGAAGCTTTCTTT. Translated, it gives CASSPGGGQNTEAFF. V gene TRBV18 combines with J gene TRBJ1-1; TRBD1 is a possible D gene (6 bases). The CDR3 has 15 residues. Germline V gives CDR1 KGHSH, CDR2 LQKENI. V was trimmed by 3 bases and J by 1 base, leaving 12 bases between them. The full variable domain, its missing parts supplied by reference TRBV18 and TRBJ1-1, is NAGVMQNPRHLVRRRGQEARLRCSPMKGHSHVYWYRQLPEEGLKFMVYLQKENIIDESGMPKERFSAEFPKEGPSILRIQQVVRGDSAAYFCASSPGGGQNTEAFFGQGTRLTVV.

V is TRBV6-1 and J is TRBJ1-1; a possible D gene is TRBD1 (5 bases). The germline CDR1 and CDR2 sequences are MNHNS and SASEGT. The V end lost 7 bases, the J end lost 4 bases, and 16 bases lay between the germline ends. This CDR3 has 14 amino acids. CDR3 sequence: CASNPLGGGTEAFF. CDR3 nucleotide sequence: TGTGCCAGCAACCCCCTGGGGGGGGGCACTGAAGCTTTCTTT.